A selection of T cell receptor beta chains follows, all from one sample in a study of blood T cell repertoires in COVID-19. The assay was immunoSEQ multiplex PCR, and TCRdb's table has in-frame clones only and misses some. The profile shows about 130,000 clones, roughly 80% of them singletons. The sample taken for sequencing was peripheral blood. The origin of the receptors is a woman in her 50s with acute or convalescent COVID-19. CDR3s include the opening cysteine and the closing phenylalanine or tryptophan. A D gene is named only where the DNA matches it firmly. Clone size is shown for a subset of rows, as once, few, many or a class of expanded clone.

v_call	d_call	cdr3_length	j_call	clone_size	cdr3_nt	cdr3_aa
TRBV5-5	TRBD2	14	TRBJ2-7	.	TGTGCCAGCACCCCACTAGCGGACTCCTACGAGCAGTACTTC	CASTPLADSYEQYF
TRBV7-9	.	18	TRBJ2-7	.	TGTGCCAGCAGCTTAGCGACTGGTGGAACCTCGAACTCCTACGAGCAGTACTTC	CASSLATGGTSNSYEQYF
TRBV14	.	15	TRBJ1-1	.	TGTGCCAGCAGCCCAACTATGGGAGAGAACACTGAAGCTTTCTTT	CASSPTMGENTEAFF
TRBV10-3	.	12	TRBJ2-1	.	TGTGCCATCAGTGAATCTCGCAATGAGCAGTTCTTC	CAISESRNEQFF
TRBV5-8	.	16	TRBJ2-7	.	TGTGCCAGCAGCTTGGGGTATGGGACACCAAACTCCGAGCAGTACTTC	CASSLGYGTPNSEQYF
TRBV14	.	14	TRBJ1-1	.	TGTGCCAGCAGCCAGGCCGGGACAAACACTGAAGCTTTCTTT	CASSQAGTNTEAFF
TRBV19	TRBD1	16	TRBJ1-5	.	TGTGCCAGTAACAGACAGGGGGCGCGGAGCAATCAGCCCCAGCATTTT	CASNRQGARSNQPQHF
TRBV5-4	.	13	TRBJ2-3	.	TGTGCCAGCAGCGAGGCAGGACAGAGGGAGCAGTATTTT	CASSEAGQREQYF
TRBV2	.	19	TRBJ1-4	.	TGTGCCAGCAGTGAAGCGCAAGGGGTCCAAACTTCAACTAATGAAAAACTGTTTTTT	CASSEAQGVQTSTNEKLFF
TRBV28	.	12	TRBJ1-1	once	TGTGCCAGCAGTACGTATACAGCTGAAGCTTTCTTT	CASSTYTAEAFF
TRBV29-1	.	13	TRBJ2-1	once	TGCAGCGTTGAACGGCTAGCCAACAATGAGCAGTTCTTC	CSVERLANNEQFF
TRBV6-5	TRBD1	14	TRBJ1-5	.	TGTGCCAGCAGGGATTCAAACAGGGGTCAGCCCCAGCATTTT	CASRDSNRGQPQHF
TRBV19	.	13	TRBJ1-2	.	TGTGCCAGTAGTCTGGATGGACAGTATGGCTACACCTTC	CASSLDGQYGYTF
TRBV5-6	.	18	TRBJ1-2	.	TGTGCCAGCAGCCCCGGCCCTGACAGACGGAGAGCTAACTATGGCTACACCTTC	CASSPGPDRRRANYGYTF
TRBV27	TRBD1	18	TRBJ1-1	.	TGTGCCAGCAGTCCTACGATCCCGGGACAGGGGGCGCGGACTGAAGCTTTCTTT	CASSPTIPGQGARTEAFF
TRBV19	.	15	TRBJ2-7	.	TGTGCCAGTAGTGAAGTGTCAGGGATCTCCTACGAGCAGTACTTC	CASSEVSGISYEQYF
TRBV5-1	.	17	TRBJ2-7	.	TGCGCCCGCAGCTTGGGGGGACTTGGGGGAGAATCCTACGAGCAGTACTTC	CARSLGGLGGESYEQYF
TRBV30	TRBD1	14	TRBJ2-2	few	TGTGCCTTGAGGGGGGACAGGGGTACCGGGGAGCTGTTTTTT	CALRGDRGTGELFF